This TCR beta chain was sequenced for a study of T cells in Graves' hyperthyroidism and ophthalmopathy. Germline loops: CDR1 SQVTM, CDR2 ANQGSEA. The CDR3 is 16 residues long. V lost 1 base to trimming and J lost 0 bases, with 13 bases between them. Researchers amplified the TCR beta CDR3 regions from RNA transcripts. First-round RT-PCR of the TCR CDR3 relied on the HTBI primer set. TCRdb passed the multiplex PCR reads through MiXCR, listing each CDR3 protein once. Of approximately 330,000 distinct CDR3 sequences in the sample, roughly 20% were seen once. The PBMCs had their origin in 8.5 to 10 ml of fresh peripheral blood.

This receptor was identified in a woman aged 45-59 years with Graves' hyperthyroidism. The J gene is TRBJ2-1, the V gene TRBV29-1; no definite D call. Sequencing was carried out using blood. The CDR3 DNA reads as TGCAGCGTTGAAGGATCGGCGGTTAGCTCCTACAATGAGCAGTTCTTC. Translation gives CSVEGSAVSSYNEQFF.